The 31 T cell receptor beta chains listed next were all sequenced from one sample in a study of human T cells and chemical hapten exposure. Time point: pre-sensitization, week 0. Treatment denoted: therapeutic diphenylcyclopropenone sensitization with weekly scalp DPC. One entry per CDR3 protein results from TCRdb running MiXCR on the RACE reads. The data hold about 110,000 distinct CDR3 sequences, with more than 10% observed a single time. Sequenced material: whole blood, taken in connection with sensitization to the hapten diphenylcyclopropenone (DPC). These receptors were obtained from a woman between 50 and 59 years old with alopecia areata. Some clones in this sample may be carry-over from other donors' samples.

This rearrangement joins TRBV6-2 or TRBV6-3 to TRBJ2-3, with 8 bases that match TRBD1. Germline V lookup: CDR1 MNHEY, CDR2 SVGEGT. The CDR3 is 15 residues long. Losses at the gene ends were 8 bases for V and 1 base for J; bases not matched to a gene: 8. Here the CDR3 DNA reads TGTGCCAGCGGGATGCCGGGACAGGGCACAGATACGCAGTATTTT. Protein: CASGMPGQGTDTQYF.

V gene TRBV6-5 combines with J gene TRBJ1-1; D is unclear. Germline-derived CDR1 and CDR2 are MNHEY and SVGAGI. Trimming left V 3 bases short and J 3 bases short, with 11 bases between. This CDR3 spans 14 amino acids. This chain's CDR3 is CASSYGERYTEAFF. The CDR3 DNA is TGTGCCAGCAGTTATGGGGAGAGGTACACTGAAGCTTTCTTT.

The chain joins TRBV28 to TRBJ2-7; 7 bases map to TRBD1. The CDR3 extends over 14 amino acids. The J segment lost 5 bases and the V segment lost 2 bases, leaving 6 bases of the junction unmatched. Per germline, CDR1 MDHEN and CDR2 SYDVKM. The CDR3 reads CASSLPGTVDEQYF. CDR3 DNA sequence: TGTGCCAGCAGTTTACCCGGGACAGTTGACGAGCAGTACTTC.

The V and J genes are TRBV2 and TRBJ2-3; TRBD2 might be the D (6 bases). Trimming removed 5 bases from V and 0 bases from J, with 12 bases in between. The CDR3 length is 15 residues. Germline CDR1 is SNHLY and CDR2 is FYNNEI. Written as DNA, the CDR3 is TGTGCCAGCAGTTTAGGGAGGCGGAGCACAGATACGCAGTATTTT. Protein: CASSLGRRSTDTQYF. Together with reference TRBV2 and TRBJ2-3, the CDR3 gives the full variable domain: EPEVTQTPSHQVTQMGQEVILRCVPISNHLYFYWYRQILGQKVEFLVSFYNNEISEKSEIFDDQFSVERPDGSNFTLKIRSTKLEDSAMYFCASSLGRRSTDTQYFGPGTRLTVL.

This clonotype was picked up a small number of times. CDR3 coding DNA: TGTGCCAGCAGTCCCAATGCTTGGGGAGCCAAAAACATTCAGTACTTC. Protein sequence: CASSPNAWGAKNIQYF. The gene calls are TRBV28 and TRBJ2-4; no clear D gene. V shed 5 bases and J shed 0 bases, with 14 bases lying between them. CDR3 length: 16 residues. Germline CDR1 reads MDHEN; CDR2 reads SYDVKM.

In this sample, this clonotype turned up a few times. CDR3 coding DNA: TGCGCCAGCAGCCAAGAACAGGGGGGTTATGGCTACACCTTC. Its protein product is CASSQEQGGYGYTF. The chain employs TRBV4-3 and TRBJ1-2, with 8 nucleotides matching TRBD1. Losses at the gene ends were 0 bases for V and 5 bases for J; bases not matched to a gene: 2. The CDR3 contains 14 residues. Germline-derived CDR1 and CDR2 are LGHNA and YSLEER.

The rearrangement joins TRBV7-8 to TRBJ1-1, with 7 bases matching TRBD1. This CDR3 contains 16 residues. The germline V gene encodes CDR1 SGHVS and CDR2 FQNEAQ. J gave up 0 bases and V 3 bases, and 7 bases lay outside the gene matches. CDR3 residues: CASSFDPGQMNTEAFF. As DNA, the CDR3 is TGTGCCAGCAGCTTCGACCCGGGACAGATGAACACTGAAGCTTTCTTT. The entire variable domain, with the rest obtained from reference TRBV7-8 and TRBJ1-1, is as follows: GAGVSQSPRYKVAKRGQDVALRCDPISGHVSLFWYQQALGQGPEFLTYFQNEAQLDKSGLPSDRFFAERPEGSVSTLKIQRTQQEDSAVYLCASSFDPGQMNTEAFFGQGTRLTVV.

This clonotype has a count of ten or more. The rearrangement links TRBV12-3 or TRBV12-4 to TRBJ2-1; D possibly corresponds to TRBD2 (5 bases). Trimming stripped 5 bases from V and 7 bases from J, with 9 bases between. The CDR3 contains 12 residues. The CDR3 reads CASSGRGNEQFF. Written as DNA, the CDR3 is TGTGCCAGCAGTGGTCGGGGAAATGAGCAGTTCTTC.

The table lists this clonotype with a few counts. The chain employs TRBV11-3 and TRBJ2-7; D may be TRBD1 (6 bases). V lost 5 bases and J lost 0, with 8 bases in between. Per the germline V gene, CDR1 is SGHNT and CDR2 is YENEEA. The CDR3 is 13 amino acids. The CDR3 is CASSADSSYEQYF. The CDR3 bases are TGTGCCAGCAGCGCGGACAGCTCCTACGAGCAGTACTTC.

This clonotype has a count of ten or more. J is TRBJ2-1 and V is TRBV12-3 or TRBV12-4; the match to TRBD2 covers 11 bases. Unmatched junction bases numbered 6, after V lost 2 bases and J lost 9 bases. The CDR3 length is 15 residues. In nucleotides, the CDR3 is TGTGCCAGCAGTTTACAGGCTAGCGGGAGGAGTGAGCAGTTCTTC. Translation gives CASSLQASGRSEQFF.

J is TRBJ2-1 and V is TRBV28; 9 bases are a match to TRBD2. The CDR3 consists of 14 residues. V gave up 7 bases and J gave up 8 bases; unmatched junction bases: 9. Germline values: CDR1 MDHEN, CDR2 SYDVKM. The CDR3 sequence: CASMGGGAVHEQFF. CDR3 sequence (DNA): TGTGCCAGCATGGGCGGGGGGGCCGTCCATGAGCAGTTCTTC.

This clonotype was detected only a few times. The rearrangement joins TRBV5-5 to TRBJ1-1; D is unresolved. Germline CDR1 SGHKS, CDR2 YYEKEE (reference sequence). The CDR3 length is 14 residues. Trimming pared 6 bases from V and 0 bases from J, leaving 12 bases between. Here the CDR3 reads CASIHDTMNTEAFF. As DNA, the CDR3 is TGTGCCAGCATTCATGACACCATGAACACTGAAGCTTTCTTT.

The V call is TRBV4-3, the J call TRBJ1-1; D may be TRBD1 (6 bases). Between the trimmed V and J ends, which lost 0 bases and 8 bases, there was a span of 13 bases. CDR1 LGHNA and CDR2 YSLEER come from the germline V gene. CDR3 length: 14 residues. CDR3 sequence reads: CASSQDPKGGEAFF. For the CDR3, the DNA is TGCGCCAGCAGCCAAGATCCAAAGGGGGGGGAAGCTTTCTTT.

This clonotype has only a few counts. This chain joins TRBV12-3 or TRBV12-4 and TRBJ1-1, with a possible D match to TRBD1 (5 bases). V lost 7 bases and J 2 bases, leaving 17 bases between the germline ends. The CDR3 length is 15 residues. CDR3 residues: CASTAVTGANTEAFF. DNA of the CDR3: TGTGCCAGCACCGCCGTCACCGGGGCCAACACTGAAGCTTTCTTT.

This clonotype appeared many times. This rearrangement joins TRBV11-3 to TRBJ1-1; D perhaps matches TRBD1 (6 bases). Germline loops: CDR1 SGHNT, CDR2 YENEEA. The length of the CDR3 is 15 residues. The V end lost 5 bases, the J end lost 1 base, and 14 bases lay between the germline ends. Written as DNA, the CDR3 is TGTGCCAGCAGCGAGGGGGGCCGGAGGAACACTGAAGCTTTCTTT. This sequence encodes CASSEGGRRNTEAFF. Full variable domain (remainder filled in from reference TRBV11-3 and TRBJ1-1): EAGVVQSPRYKIIEKKQPVAFWCNPISGHNTLYWYLQNLGQGPELLIRYENEEAVDDSQLPKDRFSAERLKGVDSTLKIQPAELGDSAVYLCASSEGGRRNTEAFFGQGTRLTVV.

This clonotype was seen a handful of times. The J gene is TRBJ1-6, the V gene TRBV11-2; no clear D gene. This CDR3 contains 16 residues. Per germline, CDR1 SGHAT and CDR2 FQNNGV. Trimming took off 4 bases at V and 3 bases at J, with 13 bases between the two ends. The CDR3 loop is CASSSPLSGYNSPLHF. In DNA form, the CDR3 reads TGTGCCAGCAGCTCCCCGTTATCGGGCTATAATTCACCCCTCCACTTT.

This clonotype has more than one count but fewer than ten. CDR3 amino acids: CATSMGAYEQYF. CDR3 sequence (DNA): TGTGCCACCTCTATGGGGGCCTACGAGCAGTACTTC. The chain recombines TRBV28 with TRBJ2-7; D may be TRBD1 or TRBD2 (5 bases each). The germline V gene has CDR1 MDHEN and CDR2 SYDVKM. The length of the CDR3 is 12 residues. Trimming removed 10 bases from V and 2 bases from J, with 12 bases in between.

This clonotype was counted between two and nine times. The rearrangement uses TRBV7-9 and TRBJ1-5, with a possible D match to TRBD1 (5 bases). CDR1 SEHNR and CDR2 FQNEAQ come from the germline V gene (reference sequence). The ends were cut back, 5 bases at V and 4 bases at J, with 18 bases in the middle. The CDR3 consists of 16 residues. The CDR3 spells CASSPRGFRANQPQHF. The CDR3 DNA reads TGTGCCAGCAGCCCACGGGGTTTCAGGGCAAATCAGCCCCAGCATTTT. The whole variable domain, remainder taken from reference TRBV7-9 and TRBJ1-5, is DTGVSQNPRHKITKRGQNVTFRCDPISEHNRLYWYRQTLGQGPEFLTYFQNEAQLEKSRLLSDRFSAERPKGSFSTLEIQRTEQGDSAMYLCASSPRGFRANQPQHFGDGTRLSIL.

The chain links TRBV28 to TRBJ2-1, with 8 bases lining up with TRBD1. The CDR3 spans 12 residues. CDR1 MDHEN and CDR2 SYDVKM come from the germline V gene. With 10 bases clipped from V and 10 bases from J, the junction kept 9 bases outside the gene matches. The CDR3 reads CATSTGAREQFF. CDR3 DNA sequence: TGTGCCACCTCGACAGGGGCGAGGGAGCAGTTCTTC.

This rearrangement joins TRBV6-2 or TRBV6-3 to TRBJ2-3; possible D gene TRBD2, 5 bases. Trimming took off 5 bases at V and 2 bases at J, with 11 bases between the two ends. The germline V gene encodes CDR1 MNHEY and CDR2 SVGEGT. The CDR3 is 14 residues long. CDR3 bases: TGTGCCAGCAGTACAAGCGGATACACAGATACGCAGTATTTT. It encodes CASSTSGYTDTQYF.

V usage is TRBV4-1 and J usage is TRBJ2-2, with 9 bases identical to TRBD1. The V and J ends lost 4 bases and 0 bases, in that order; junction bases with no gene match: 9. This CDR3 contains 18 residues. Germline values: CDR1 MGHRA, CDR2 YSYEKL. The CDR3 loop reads CASSLLPGQGPNTGELFF. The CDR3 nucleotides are TGCGCCAGCAGCCTCCTCCCGGGACAGGGCCCGAACACCGGGGAGCTGTTTTTT.

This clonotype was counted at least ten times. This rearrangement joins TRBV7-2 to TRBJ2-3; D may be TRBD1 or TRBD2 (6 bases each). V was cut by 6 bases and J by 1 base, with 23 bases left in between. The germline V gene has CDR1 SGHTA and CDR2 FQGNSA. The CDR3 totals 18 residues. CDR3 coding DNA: TGTGCCAGCAGGGGTCTCCCCCGGGATAGGGGGGGCACAGATACGCAGTATTTT. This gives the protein CASRGLPRDRGGTDTQYF.

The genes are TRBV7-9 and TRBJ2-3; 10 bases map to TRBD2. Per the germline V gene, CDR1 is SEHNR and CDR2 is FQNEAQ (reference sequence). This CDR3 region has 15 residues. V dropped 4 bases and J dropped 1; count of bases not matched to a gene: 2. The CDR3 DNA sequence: TGTGCCAGCAGCTCTAGCGGGAGTGGCACAGATACGCAGTATTTT. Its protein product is CASSSSGSGTDTQYF.

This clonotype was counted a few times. The CDR3 here is CASSSGYTDTQYF. The CDR3 nucleotides are TGTGCCAGCAGTAGCGGCTACACAGATACGCAGTATTTT. The chain couples TRBV3-1 to TRBJ2-3, with D tentatively TRBD2 (6 bases). The CDR3 length is 13 residues. The V and J ends lost 6 bases and 2 bases respectively, with 9 bases between them. Germline V gives CDR1 LGHDT, CDR2 YNNKEL (reference sequence).

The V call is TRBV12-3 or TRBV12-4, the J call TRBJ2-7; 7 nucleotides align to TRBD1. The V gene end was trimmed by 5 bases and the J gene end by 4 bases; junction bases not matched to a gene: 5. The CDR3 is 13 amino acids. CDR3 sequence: CASSRTGTYEQYF. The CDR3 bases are TGTGCCAGCAGTCGGACAGGAACATACGAGCAGTACTTC.

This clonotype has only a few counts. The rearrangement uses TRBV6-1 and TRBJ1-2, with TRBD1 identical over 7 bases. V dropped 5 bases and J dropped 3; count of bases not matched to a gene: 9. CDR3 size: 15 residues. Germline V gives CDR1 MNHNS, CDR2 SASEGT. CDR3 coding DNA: TGTGCCAGCAGTCACGGGACAGCGCGCGACTATGGCTACACCTTC. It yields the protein CASSHGTARDYGYTF.

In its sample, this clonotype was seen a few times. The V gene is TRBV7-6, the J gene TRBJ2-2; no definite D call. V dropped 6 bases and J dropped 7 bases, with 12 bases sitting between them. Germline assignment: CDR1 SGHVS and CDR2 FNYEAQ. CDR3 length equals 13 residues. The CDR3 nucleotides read TGTGCCAGCAGTGAGAGGTTGGACGGGGAGCTGTTTTTT. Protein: CASSERLDGELFF.

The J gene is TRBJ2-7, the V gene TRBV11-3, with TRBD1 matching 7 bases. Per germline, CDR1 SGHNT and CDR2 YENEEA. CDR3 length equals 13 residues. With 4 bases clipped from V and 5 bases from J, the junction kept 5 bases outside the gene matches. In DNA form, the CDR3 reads TGTGCCAGCAGCTCCGGACAGGCGAACGAGCAGTACTTC. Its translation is CASSSGQANEQYF. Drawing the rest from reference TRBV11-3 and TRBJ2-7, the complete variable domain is EAGVVQSPRYKIIEKKQPVAFWCNPISGHNTLYWYLQNLGQGPELLIRYENEEAVDDSQLPKDRFSAERLKGVDSTLKIQPAELGDSAVYLCASSSGQANEQYFGPGTRLTVT.

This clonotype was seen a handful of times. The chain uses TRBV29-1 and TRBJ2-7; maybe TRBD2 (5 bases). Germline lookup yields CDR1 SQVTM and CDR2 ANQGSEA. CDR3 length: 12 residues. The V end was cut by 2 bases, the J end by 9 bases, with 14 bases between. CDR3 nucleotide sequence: TGCAGCGTTGAACCGCCGGGGAGAGTGCAGTACTTC. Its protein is CSVEPPGRVQYF.

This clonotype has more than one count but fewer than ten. The CDR3 DNA follows: TGCAGTGCTAGCCGACCCGGGGATACGCAGTATTTT. Its protein is CSASRPGDTQYF. This chain uses TRBV20-1 with TRBJ2-3; D is undetermined. The germline V gene has CDR1 DFQATT and CDR2 SNEGSKA (reference sequence). The CDR3 extends over 12 amino acids. V lost 3 bases and J 6 bases, leaving 10 bases between the germline ends.

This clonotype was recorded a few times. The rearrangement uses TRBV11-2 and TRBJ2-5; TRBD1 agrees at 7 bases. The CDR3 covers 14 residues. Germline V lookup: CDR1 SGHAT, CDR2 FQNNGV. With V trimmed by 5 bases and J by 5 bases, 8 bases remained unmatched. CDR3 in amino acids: CASSGRQGMETQYF. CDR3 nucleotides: TGTGCCAGCAGCGGAAGACAGGGAATGGAGACCCAGTACTTC. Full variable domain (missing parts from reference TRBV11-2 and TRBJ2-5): EAGVAQSPRYKIIEKRQSVAFWCNPISGHATLYWYQQILGQGPKLLIQFQNNGVVDDSQLPKDRFSAERLKGVDSTLKIQPAKLEDSAVYLCASSGRQGMETQYFGPGTRLLVL.